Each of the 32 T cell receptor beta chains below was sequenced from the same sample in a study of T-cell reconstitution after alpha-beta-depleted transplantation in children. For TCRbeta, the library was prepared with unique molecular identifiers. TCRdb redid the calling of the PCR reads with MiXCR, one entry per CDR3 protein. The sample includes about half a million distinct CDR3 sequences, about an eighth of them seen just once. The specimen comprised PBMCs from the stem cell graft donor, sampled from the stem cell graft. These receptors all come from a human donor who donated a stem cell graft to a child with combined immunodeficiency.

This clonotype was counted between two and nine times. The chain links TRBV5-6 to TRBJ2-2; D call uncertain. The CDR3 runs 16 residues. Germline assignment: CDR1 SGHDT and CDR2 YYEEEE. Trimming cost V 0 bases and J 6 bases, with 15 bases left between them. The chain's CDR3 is CASSLGPGPVAGELFF. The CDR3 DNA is TGTGCCAGCAGCTTGGGCCCAGGTCCGGTGGCCGGGGAGCTGTTTTTT.

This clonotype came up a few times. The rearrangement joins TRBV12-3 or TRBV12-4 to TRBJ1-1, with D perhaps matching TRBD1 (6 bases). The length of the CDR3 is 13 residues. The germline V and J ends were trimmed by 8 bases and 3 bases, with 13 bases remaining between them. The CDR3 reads CASQGGEYTEAFF. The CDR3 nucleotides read TGTGCCAGCCAAGGGGGAGAGTACACTGAAGCTTTCTTT.

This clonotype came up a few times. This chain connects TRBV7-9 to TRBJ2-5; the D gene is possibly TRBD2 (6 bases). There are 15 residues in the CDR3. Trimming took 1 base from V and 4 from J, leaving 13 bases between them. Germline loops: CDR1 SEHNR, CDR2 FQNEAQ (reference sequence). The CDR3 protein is CASSLGTGVGETQYF. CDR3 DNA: TGTGCCAGCAGCTTAGGGACGGGAGTCGGAGAGACCCAGTACTTC.

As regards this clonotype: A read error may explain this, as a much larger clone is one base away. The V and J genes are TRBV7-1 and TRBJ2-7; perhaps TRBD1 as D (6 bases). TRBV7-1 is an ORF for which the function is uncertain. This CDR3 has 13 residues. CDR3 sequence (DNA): TGTGCCAGCAGTTCAGCCTTACAGGGTGAGGAGTACTTC. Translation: CASSSALQGEEYF.

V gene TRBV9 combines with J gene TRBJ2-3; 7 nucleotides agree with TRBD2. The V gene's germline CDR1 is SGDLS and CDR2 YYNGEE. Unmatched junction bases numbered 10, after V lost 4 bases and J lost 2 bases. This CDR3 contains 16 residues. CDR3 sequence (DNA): TGTGCCAGCAGCTCGCGGACAAGCGGGGACACAGATACGCAGTATTTT. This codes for CASSSRTSGDTDTQYF.

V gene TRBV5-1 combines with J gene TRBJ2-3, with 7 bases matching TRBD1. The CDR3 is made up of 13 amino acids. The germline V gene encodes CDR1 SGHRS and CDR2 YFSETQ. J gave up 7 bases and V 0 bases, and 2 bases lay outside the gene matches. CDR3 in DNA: TGCGCCAGCAGCTTGGGACAGGGAAATACGCAGTATTTT. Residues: CASSLGQGNTQYF.

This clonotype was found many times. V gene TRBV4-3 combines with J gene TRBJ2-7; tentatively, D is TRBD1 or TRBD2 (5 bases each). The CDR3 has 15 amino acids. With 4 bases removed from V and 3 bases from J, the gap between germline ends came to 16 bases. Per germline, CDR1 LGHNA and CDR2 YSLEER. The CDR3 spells CASSRYRDPNYEQYF. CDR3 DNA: TGCGCCAGCAGCCGCTACCGGGACCCTAACTACGAGCAGTACTTC.

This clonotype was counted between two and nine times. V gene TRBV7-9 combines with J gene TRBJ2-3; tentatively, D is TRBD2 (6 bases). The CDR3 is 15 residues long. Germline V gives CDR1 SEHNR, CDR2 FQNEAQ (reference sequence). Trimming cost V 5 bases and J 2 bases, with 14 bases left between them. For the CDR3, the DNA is TGTGCCAGCAGCCCCCCTAGCGCCTACACAGATACGCAGTATTTT. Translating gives CASSPPSAYTDTQYF.

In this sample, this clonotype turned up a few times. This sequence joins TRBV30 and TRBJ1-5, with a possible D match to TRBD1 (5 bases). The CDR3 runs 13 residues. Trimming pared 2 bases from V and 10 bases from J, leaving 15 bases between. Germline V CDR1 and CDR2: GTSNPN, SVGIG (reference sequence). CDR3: CAWSITGGGPQHF. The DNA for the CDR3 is TGTGCCTGGAGTATTACAGGTGGAGGCCCCCAGCATTTT.

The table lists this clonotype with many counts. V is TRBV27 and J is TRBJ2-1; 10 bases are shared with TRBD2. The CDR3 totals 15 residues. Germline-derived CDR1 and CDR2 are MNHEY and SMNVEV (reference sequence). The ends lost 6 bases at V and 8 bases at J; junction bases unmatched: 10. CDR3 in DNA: TGTGCCAGCAGACGACTAGCGGGTGGTTGGGATGAGCAGTTCTTC. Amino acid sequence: CASRRLAGGWDEQFF.

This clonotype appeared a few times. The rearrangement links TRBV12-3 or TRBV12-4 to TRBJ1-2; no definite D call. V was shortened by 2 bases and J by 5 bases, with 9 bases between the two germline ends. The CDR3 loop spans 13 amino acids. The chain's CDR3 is CASSLRVTYGYTF. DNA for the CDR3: TGTGCCAGCAGTTTAAGGGTAACTTATGGCTACACCTTC.

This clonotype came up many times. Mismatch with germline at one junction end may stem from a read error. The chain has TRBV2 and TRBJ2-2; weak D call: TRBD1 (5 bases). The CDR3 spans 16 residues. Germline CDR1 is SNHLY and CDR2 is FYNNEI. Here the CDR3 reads CASRDMTARRSGELFF. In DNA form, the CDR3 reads TGTGCCAGCAGAGACATGACAGCCAGAAGATCCGGTGAGCTGTTTTTT. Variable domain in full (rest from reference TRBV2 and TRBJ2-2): EPEVTQTPSHQVTQMGQEVILRCVPISNHLYFYWYRQILGQKVEFLVSFYNNEISEKSEIFDDQFSVERPDGSNFTLKIRSTKLEDSAMYFCASRDMTARRSGELFFGEGSRLTVL.

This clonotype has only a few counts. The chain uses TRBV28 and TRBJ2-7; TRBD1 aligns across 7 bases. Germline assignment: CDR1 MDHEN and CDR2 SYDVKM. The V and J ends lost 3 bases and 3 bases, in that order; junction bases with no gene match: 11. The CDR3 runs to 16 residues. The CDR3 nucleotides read TGTGCCAGCAGTTTGCCCGTCGGCAGGGGGAACTACGAGCAGTACTTC. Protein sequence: CASSLPVGRGNYEQYF.

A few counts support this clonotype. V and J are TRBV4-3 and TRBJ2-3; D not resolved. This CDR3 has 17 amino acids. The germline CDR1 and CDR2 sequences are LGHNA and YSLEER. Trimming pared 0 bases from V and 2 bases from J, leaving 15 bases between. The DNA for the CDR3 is TGCGCCAGCAGCCAAGATTATGGGTGGCTTAACACAGATACGCAGTATTTT. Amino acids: CASSQDYGWLNTDTQYF.

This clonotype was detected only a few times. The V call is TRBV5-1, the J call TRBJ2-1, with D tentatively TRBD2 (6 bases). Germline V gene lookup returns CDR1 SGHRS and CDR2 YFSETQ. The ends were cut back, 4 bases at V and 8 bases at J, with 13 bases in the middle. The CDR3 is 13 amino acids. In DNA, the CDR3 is TGCGCCAGCAGCCCTTCTAGCGAGGATGAGCAGTTCTTC. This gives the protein CASSPSSEDEQFF. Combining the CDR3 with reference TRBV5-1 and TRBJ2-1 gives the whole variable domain KAGVTQTPRYLIKTRGQQVTLSCSPISGHRSVSWYQQTPGQGLQFLFEYFSETQRNKGNFPGRFSGRQFSNSRSEMNVSTLELGDSALYLCASSPSSEDEQFFGPGTRLTVL.

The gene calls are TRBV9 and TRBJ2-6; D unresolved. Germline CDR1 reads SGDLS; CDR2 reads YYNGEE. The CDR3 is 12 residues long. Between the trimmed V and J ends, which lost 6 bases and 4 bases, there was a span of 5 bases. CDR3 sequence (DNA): TGTGCCAGCATAGGGGGGGCCAACGTCCTGACTTTC. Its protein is CASIGGANVLTF.

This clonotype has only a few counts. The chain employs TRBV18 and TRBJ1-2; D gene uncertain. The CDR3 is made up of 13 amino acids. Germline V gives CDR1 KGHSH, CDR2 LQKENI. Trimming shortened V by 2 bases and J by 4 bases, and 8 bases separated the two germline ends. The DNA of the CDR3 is TGTGCCAGCTCACCATCCGAGTTCTATGGCTACACCTTC. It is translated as CASSPSEFYGYTF. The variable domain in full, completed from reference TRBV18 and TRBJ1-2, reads NAGVMQNPRHLVRRRGQEARLRCSPMKGHSHVYWYRQLPEEGLKFMVYLQKENIIDESGMPKERFSAEFPKEGPSILRIQQVVRGDSAAYFCASSPSEFYGYTFGSGTRLTVV.

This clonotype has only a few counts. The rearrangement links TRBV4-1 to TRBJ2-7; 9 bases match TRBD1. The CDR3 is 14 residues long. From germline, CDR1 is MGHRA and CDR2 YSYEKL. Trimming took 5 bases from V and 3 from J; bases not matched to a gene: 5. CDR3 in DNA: TGCGCCAGCAGCTACCGACAGGGGGACTACGAGCAGTACTTC. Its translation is CASSYRQGDYEQYF.

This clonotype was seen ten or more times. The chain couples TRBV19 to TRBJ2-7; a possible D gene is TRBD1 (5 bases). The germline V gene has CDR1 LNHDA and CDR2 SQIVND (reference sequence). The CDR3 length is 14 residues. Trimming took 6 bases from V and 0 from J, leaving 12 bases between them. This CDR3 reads CASRSDINSYEQYF. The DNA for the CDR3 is TGTGCCAGTAGGTCGGACATCAACTCCTACGAGCAGTACTTC.

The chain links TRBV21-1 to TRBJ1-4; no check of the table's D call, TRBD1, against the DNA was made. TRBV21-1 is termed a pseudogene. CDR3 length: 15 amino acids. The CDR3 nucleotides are TGTGCCAGCAGCAAAGGTCCAGGGGGAGAAGGAAAACTGTTTTTT. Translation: CASSKGPGGEGKLFF.

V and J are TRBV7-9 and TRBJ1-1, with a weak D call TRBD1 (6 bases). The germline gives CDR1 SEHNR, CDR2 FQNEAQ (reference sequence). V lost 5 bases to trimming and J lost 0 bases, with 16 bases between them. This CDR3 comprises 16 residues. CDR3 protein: CASSPQVGQMNTEAFF. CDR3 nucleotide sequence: TGTGCCAGCAGCCCCCAGGTAGGACAGATGAACACTGAAGCTTTCTTT.

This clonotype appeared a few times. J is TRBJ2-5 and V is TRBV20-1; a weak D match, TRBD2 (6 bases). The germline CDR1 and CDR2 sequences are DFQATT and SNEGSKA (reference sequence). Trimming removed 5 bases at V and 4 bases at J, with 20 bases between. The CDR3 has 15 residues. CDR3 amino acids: CSAAGGRGMSETQYF. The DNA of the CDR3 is TGCAGTGCTGCCGGGGGTCGGGGGATGTCAGAGACCCAGTACTTC.

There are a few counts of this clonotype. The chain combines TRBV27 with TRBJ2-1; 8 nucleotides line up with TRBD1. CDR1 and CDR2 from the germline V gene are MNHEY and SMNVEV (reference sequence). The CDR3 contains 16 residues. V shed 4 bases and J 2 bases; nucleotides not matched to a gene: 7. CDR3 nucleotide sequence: TGTGCCAGCAGTTCCCCCCAGGGGGCGGCCTACAATGAGCAGTTCTTC. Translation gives CASSSPQGAAYNEQFF.

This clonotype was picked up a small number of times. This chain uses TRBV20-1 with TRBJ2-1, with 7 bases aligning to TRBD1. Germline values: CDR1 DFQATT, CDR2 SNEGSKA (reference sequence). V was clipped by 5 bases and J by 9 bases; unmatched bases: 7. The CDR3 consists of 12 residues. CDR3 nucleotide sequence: TGCAGTGCTCTCCGGACAGGCAGTGAGCAGTTCTTC. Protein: CSALRTGSEQFF.

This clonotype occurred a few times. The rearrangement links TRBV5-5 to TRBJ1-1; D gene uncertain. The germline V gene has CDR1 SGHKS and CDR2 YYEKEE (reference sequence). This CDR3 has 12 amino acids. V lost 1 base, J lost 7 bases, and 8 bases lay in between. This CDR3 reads CASSLNGVEAFF. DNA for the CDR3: TGTGCCAGCAGCTTGAATGGGGTTGAAGCTTTCTTT.

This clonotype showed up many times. CDR3 in amino acids: CASSLGPPAGSNQPQHF. CDR3 DNA: TGTGCCAGCAGTTTGGGGCCCCCAGCGGGTAGCAATCAGCCCCAGCATTTT. The rearrangement joins TRBV27 to TRBJ1-5; D might be TRBD1 (5 bases). CDR1 and CDR2 from the germline V gene are MNHEY and SMNVEV (reference sequence). CDR3 length equals 17 residues. V shed 3 bases and J shed 0 bases, with 15 bases lying between them.

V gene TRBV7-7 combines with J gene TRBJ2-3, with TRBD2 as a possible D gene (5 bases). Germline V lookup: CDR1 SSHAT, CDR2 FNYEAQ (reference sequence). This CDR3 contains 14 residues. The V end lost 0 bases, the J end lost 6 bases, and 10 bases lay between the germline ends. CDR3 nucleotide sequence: TGTGCCAGCAGCTTAGCGGGAGCCCTGGATACGCAGTATTTT. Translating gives CASSLAGALDTQYF. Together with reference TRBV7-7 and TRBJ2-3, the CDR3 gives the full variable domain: GAGVSQSPRYKVTKRGQDVTLRCDPISSHATLYWYQQALGQGPEFLTYFNYEAQPDKSGLPSDRFSAERPEGSISTLTIQRTEQRDSAMYRCASSLAGALDTQYFGPGTRLTVL.

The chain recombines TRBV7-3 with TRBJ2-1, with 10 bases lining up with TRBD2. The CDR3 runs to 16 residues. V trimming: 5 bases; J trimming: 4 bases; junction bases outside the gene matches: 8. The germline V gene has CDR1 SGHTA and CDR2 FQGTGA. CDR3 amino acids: CASSPLAGVGYNEQFF. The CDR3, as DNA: TGTGCCAGCAGCCCTCTAGCGGGAGTGGGGTACAATGAGCAGTTCTTC.

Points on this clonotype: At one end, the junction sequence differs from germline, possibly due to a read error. The CDR3 loop is CASSLVQGGNTKAFF. Here the CDR3 DNA reads TGCGCCAGCAGCTTGGTCCAGGGGGGGAACACTAAAGCTTTCTTT. The chain carries TRBV5-1 and TRBJ1-1, with TRBD1 identical over 7 bases. The length of the CDR3 is 15 residues. The germline V gene has CDR1 SGHRS and CDR2 YFSETQ.

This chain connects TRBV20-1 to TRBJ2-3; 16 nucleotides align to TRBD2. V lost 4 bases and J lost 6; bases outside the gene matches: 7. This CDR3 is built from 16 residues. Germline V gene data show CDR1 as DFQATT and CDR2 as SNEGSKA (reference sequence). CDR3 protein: CSATGTSGRAWDTQYF. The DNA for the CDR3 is TGCAGTGCTACAGGGACTAGCGGGAGGGCCTGGGATACGCAGTATTTT.

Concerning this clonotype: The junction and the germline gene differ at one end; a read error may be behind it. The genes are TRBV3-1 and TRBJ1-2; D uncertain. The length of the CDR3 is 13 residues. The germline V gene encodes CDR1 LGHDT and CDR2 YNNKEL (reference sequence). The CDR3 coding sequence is TGTGCCAGCAGCCAAGTTCGGCCTGCCCCACCTTTCTTC. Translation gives CASSQVRPAPPFF.

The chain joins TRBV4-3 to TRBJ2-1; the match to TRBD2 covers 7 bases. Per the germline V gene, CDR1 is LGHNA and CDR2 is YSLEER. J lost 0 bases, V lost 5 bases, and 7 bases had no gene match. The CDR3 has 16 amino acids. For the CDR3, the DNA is TGCGCCAGCAGCGACCGGGGGGTGAGCTCCTACAATGAGCAGTTCTTC. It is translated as CASSDRGVSSYNEQFF.